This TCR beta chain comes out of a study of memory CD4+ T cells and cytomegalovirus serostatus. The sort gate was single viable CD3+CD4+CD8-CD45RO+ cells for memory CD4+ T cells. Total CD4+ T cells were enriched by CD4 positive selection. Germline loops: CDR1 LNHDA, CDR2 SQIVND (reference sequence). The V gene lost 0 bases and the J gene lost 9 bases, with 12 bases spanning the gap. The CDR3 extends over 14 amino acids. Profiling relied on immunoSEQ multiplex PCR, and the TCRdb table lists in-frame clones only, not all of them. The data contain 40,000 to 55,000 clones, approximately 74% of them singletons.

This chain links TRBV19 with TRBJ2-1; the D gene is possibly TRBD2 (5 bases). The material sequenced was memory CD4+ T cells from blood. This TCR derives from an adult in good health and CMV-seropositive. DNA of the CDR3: TGTGCCAGTAGTATAGATGGCAGACGGGGTGAGCAGTTCTTC. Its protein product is CASSIDGRRGEQFF. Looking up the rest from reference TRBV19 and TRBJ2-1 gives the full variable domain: DGGITQSPKYLFRKEGQNVTLSCEQNLNHDAMYWYRQDPGQGLRLIYYSQIVNDFQKGDIAEGYSVSREKKESFPLTVTSAQKNPTAFYLCASSIDGRRGEQFFGPGTRLTVL.